These 24 T cell receptor beta chains came from one sample sequenced in a study of blood T cells in healthy people across ages. Alongside a J-beta primer mix, a sample-barcoded 5' primer served in a second PCR lasting roughly 7 to 11 cycles. TCRdb re-called the 5' RACE reads with MiXCR, one entry per CDR3 protein. The table records 1.5 million to 2 million distinct CDR3 sequences, around half of them present only once. The sample taken for sequencing was blood. The receptors here all came from a woman aged 35 to 49 in good health.

V is TRBV19 and J is TRBJ1-5; TRBD1 is a possible D gene (5 bases). The germline V gene has CDR1 LNHDA and CDR2 SQIVND (reference sequence). Between the trimmed V and J ends, which lost 4 bases and 3 bases, there was a span of 10 bases. The CDR3 spans 14 residues. The CDR3 loop is CASSRRDFNQPQHF. CDR3 nucleotide sequence: TGTGCCAGTAGTAGGAGGGACTTCAATCAGCCCCAGCATTTT.

The chain links TRBV4-1 to TRBJ2-1, with D uncertain. The germline gives CDR1 MGHRA, CDR2 YSYEKL. The CDR3 has 15 residues. V was shortened by 0 bases and J by 9 bases, with 15 bases between the two germline ends. Here the CDR3 reads CASSQDRLVDGEQFF. The CDR3 DNA reads TGCGCCAGCAGCCAAGATCGGTTGGTAGACGGTGAGCAGTTCTTC.

This clonotype appeared a few times. The J gene is TRBJ1-6, the V gene TRBV7-8; a possible D gene is TRBD1 (5 bases). The germline CDR1 and CDR2 sequences are SGHVS and FQNEAQ. The length of the CDR3 is 15 residues. V shed 5 bases and J shed 4 bases, with 12 bases lying between them. CDR3 DNA: TGTGCCAGCAGCCCCTCTACAGGATATAATTCACCCCTCCACTTT. Translation gives CASSPSTGYNSPLHF.

In this sample, this clonotype turned up a few times. The CDR3: CASSLTRREATDTQYF. CDR3 DNA sequence: TGTGCCAGCAGCTTGACCCGCAGGGAGGCCACAGATACGCAGTATTTT. The chain couples TRBV2 to TRBJ2-3; possibly TRBD2 for D (6 bases). This CDR3 contains 16 residues. CDR1 is SNHLY and CDR2 is FYNNEI in the germline V gene. V lost 6 bases, J lost 2 bases, and 18 bases lay in between.

The V gene is TRBV28, the J gene TRBJ1-5; 7 nucleotides line up with TRBD1. The CDR3 runs to 17 residues. The V segment lost 1 base and the J segment 3 bases; nucleotides outside the gene matches: 9. The germline gives CDR1 MDHEN, CDR2 SYDVKM. CDR3 amino acids: CASSLSTWDRVNQPQHF. The CDR3 DNA is TGTGCCAGCAGTTTATCCACTTGGGACAGAGTCAATCAGCCCCAGCATTTT. Full variable domain (rest looked up from reference TRBV28 and TRBJ1-5): DVKVTQSSRYLVKRTGEKVFLECVQDMDHENMFWYRQDPGLGLRLIYFSYDVKMKEKGDIPEGYSVSREKKERFSLILESASTNQTSMYLCASSLSTWDRVNQPQHFGDGTRLSIL.

CDR3 coding DNA: TGTGCCAGCAGCCGGGAGGTTAGGAATGAGCAGTTCTTC. The encoded protein is CASSREVRNEQFF. V usage is TRBV12-3 or TRBV12-4 and J usage is TRBJ2-1, with TRBD2 matching 7 bases. This CDR3 spans 13 amino acids. Trimming removed 6 bases from V and 7 bases from J; junction bases left unmatched: 6.

The chain couples TRBV7-3 to TRBJ2-1; D is possibly TRBD2 (5 bases). V lost 5 bases and J lost 13, with 15 bases in between. Per germline, CDR1 SGHTA and CDR2 FQGTGA. The CDR3 contains 12 residues. This CDR3 is CASSPESGGQFF. The CDR3 coding sequence is TGTGCCAGCAGCCCAGAAAGCGGCGGACAGTTCTTC.

The genes are TRBV4-3 and TRBJ2-4; D not certain. V lost 3 bases, J lost 0 bases, and 9 bases lay in between. This CDR3 has 15 residues. Germline V gene sequence: CDR1 LGHNA, CDR2 YSLEER. CDR3 in DNA: TGCGCCAGCAGCCAGGTACAGAAAGCCAAAAACATTCAGTACTTC. Its translation is CASSQVQKAKNIQYF.

The rearrangement uses TRBV12-3 or TRBV12-4 and TRBJ2-3; 15 positions match TRBD2. The CDR3 contains 17 residues. Trimming removed 2 bases from V and 4 bases from J; junction bases left unmatched: 4. CDR3 nucleotide sequence: TGTGCCAGCAGTTTACCCCGGACTAGCGGGGGGGCAGATACGCAGTATTTT. Protein product: CASSLPRTSGGADTQYF.

The chain employs TRBV20-1 and TRBJ1-2; perhaps TRBD1 as D (5 bases). The germline V gene has CDR1 DFQATT and CDR2 SNEGSKA (reference sequence). V was clipped by 3 bases and J by 8 bases, with 13 bases between them. CDR3 size: 12 residues. CDR3 sequence: CSARGQDGGYTF. The CDR3 DNA reads TGCAGTGCTAGGGGGCAGGATGGAGGCTACACCTTC.

The chain is built from TRBV4-1 and TRBJ2-7; a weak D match, TRBD1 (5 bases). This CDR3 region has 13 residues. Trimming removed 1 base from V and 3 bases from J, with 7 bases in between. Germline V gene data show CDR1 as MGHRA and CDR2 as YSYEKL. DNA for the CDR3: TGCGCCAGCAGCCAAGGGACATACTACGAGCAGTACTTC. Its protein is CASSQGTYYEQYF.

The chain carries TRBV6-2 or TRBV6-3 and TRBJ2-7, with TRBD1 matching 8 bases. CDR1 is MNHEY and CDR2 is SVGEGT in the germline V gene. The CDR3 covers 14 residues. Unmatched junction bases numbered 7, after V lost 6 bases and J lost 3 bases. CDR3 loop: CASRKPGQGYEQYF. As DNA, the CDR3 is TGTGCCAGCAGGAAGCCCGGACAGGGCTACGAGCAGTACTTC.

The V gene is TRBV24-1, the J gene TRBJ2-7; tentatively, D is TRBD2 (6 bases). This CDR3 comprises 16 residues. The V end lost 5 bases, the J end lost 5 bases, and 21 bases lay between the germline ends. Germline V lookup: CDR1 KGHDR, CDR2 SFDVKD. CDR3 sequence (DNA): TGTGCCACCAGTGGGGGTGCGGGGAGCAATTCGGACGAGCAGTACTTC. It is translated as CATSGGAGSNSDEQYF.

The gene calls are TRBV27 and TRBJ2-1, with TRBD1 identical over 9 bases. The germline gives CDR1 MNHEY, CDR2 SMNVEV (reference sequence). CDR3 size: 14 residues. The junction had 11 bases not matched to a gene; V was cut back by 10 bases and J by 7 bases. The CDR3 protein is CATHGTGFYNEQFF. The CDR3 DNA reads TGTGCCACCCACGGGACAGGGTTCTATAATGAGCAGTTCTTC.

The gene calls are TRBV20-1 and TRBJ2-1, with D unclear. The ends were cut back, 0 bases at V and 0 bases at J, with 6 bases in the middle. Germline values: CDR1 DFQATT, CDR2 SNEGSKA (reference sequence). This CDR3 has 14 residues. The CDR3 nucleotides are TGCAGTGCTAGAGAGGCAGGCTCCTACAATGAGCAGTTCTTC. It codes for CSAREAGSYNEQFF.

CDR3 sequence reads: CASTRRQSNEQFF. The CDR3 DNA follows: TGTGCCAGCACACGGAGGCAGTCAAATGAGCAGTTCTTC. This chain connects TRBV7-9 to TRBJ2-1; possibly TRBD2 for D (5 bases). CDR1 SEHNR and CDR2 FQNEAQ come from the germline V gene (reference sequence). V lost 7 bases and J 7 bases, leaving 14 bases between the germline ends. The CDR3 runs to 13 residues.

The chain carries TRBV6-2 or TRBV6-3 and TRBJ2-3; 9 bases fit TRBD1. After removal of 2 bases from V and 2 bases from J, the junction contained 11 bases not matched to a gene. Germline V gives CDR1 MNHEY, CDR2 SVGEGT. This CDR3 contains 18 residues. CDR3 nucleotide sequence: TGTGCCAGCAGTTACGCGGCCAGGACAGGGGTCTCCACAGATACGCAGTATTTT. This sequence encodes CASSYAARTGVSTDTQYF.

A few counts support this clonotype. V and J are TRBV4-3 and TRBJ1-2; D gene unclear. V was clipped by 0 bases and J by 1 base, with 9 bases between them. Germline assignment: CDR1 LGHNA and CDR2 YSLEER. This CDR3 comprises 15 residues. CDR3 sequence: CASSQDSNSNYGYTF. CDR3 DNA: TGCGCCAGCAGCCAAGATTCTAACAGTAACTATGGCTACACCTTC.

Details on this clonotype: An end of the junction does not agree with germline; a read error may underlie this. V gene TRBV7-8 combines with J gene TRBJ2-5; 7 bases are a match to TRBD2. CDR1 is SGHVS, CDR2 FQNEAQ, per germline. The CDR3 sequence is 16 residues long. CDR3 region: CVSSLALAGTGLAQYF. The DNA for the CDR3 is TGTGTCAGCAGCTTAGCCTTAGCGGGTACCGGATTGGCCCAGTACTTC. Drawing the rest from reference TRBV7-8 and TRBJ2-5, the complete variable domain is GAGVSQSPRYKVAKRGQDVALRCDPISGHVSLFWYQQALGQGPEFLTYFQNEAQLDKSGLPSDRFFAERPEGSVSTLKIQRTQQEDSAVYLCVSSLALAGTGLAQYFGPGTRLLVL.

This clonotype was detected many times. The rearrangement uses TRBV29-1 and TRBJ2-7, with D unresolved. Germline lookup yields CDR1 SQVTM and CDR2 ANQGSEA. Trimming cost V 1 base and J 3 bases, with 4 bases left between them. The CDR3 extends over 11 amino acids. The CDR3 nucleotides are TGCAGCGTTGAAGGCAACTACGAGCAGTACTTC. Protein sequence: CSVEGNYEQYF.

The chain couples TRBV6-5 to TRBJ1-6, with a tentative D call TRBD1 (6 bases). In germline, CDR1 is MNHEY, CDR2 SVGAGI. Trimming stripped 2 bases from V and 2 bases from J, with 10 bases between. This CDR3 contains 16 residues. CDR3 nucleotide sequence: TGTGCCAGCAGTTACCGTCGGACAGCCTATAATTCACCCCTCCACTTT. Its protein is CASSYRRTAYNSPLHF.

The chain combines TRBV24-1 with TRBJ2-3; D is possibly TRBD1 or TRBD2 (6 bases each). From germline, CDR1 is KGHDR and CDR2 SFDVKD. The CDR3 totals 15 residues. The V end lost 5 bases, the J end lost 0 bases, and 11 bases lay between the germline ends. Written as DNA, the CDR3 is TGTGCCACCAGTGGTTCGGGGGCAAGCACAGATACGCAGTATTTT. Its translation: CATSGSGASTDTQYF.

This sequence joins TRBV12-3 or TRBV12-4 and TRBJ2-5; TRBD1 matches at 7 bases. This CDR3 comprises 14 residues. The V segment lost 3 bases and the J segment 8 bases; nucleotides outside the gene matches: 9. CDR3 coding DNA: TGTGCCAGCAGTTTCGGACAGGCGAAGAGAACCCAGTACTTC. Its protein is CASSFGQAKRTQYF.

As regards this clonotype: At one end, the junction sequence differs from germline, possibly due to a read error. The chain is built from TRBV7-2 and TRBJ2-7; TRBD2 matches 7 bases. CDR3 size: 18 residues. Per germline, CDR1 SGHTA and CDR2 FQGNSA. This CDR3 reads CASSLYPTGRSGSYERYF. DNA for the CDR3: TGTGCCAGCAGCTTATACCCCACCGGGAGGTCTGGGTCCTACGAGCGGTACTTC.